What follows is one TCR beta chain and its context. The antigen is unknown. This sample was taken from a study of regulatory T cells in long-lasting Graves disease. As for time point: persistent/refractory GD, antithyroid drugs over 5 years with positive TRAb. PBMC RNA served as the TCR library source. The patient group derived from an endocrinology department in Xi'an, China. Construction of the TCR beta libraries employed iRepertoire HTBI primers in conjunction with Arm-PCR of CDR3 regions. TCRdb independently ran MiXCR on the multiplex PCR reads; one entry per CDR3 protein. The table records 450,000 or so distinct CDR3 sequences, about 20% of them present only once. Germline V gene data show CDR1 as ENHRY and CDR2 as SYGVKD. This CDR3 is 13 amino acids long. Trimming shortened V by 10 bases and J by 5 bases, and 16 bases separated the two germline ends. The study, taken as a whole, reports: Study of thyroid tissue was not done, with only peripheral blood studied.

J is TRBJ2-3 and V is TRBV10-3; the D gene could be TRBD1 or TRBD2 (5 bases each). This TCR derives from a female donor with Graves disease. The sequencing here drew on peripheral blood mononuclear cells (PBMCs), taken when the disease was refractory, from a patient treated with antithyroid drugs. For the CDR3, the DNA is TGTGCCACCTGTCCCGGGACGGAAGATACGCAGTATTTT. Translating it yields CATCPGTEDTQYF.